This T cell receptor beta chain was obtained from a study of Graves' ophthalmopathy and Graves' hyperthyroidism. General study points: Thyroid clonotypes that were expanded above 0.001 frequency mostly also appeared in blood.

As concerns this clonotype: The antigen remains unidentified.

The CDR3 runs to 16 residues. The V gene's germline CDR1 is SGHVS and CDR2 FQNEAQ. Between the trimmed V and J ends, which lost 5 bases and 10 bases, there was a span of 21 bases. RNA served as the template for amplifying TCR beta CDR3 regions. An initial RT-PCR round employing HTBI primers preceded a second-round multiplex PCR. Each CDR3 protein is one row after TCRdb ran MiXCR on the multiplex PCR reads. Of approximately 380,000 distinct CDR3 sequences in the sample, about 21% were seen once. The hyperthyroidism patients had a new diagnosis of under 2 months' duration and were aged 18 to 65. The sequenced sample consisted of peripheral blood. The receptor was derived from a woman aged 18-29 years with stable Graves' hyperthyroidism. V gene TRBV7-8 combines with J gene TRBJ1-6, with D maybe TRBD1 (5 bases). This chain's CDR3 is CASSTPRQGGWSPLHF. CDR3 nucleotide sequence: TGTGCCAGCAGCACCCCTAGGCAGGGCGGTTGGTCACCCCTCCACTTT.